This record covers a single TCR beta chain. Its antigen is still unknown. The CDR3 is made up of 13 amino acids. The V and J ends lost 4 bases and 7 bases respectively, with 13 bases between them. Germline lookup yields CDR1 MNHGY and CDR2 SVAAGI. This sample was included in a study of shared clonotypes between healthy human individuals. Turning to the study itself: Donors were a couple of women and a few men aged 18 to 49. Study-wide findings and caveats: Among the subsets, naive ones generally showed larger estimated richness than memory ones.

The protocol was immunoSEQ multiplex PCR, while the TCRdb copy is restricted to in-frame clones and leaves out a portion. The sample gives 2 million to 2.5 million clones, approximately 94% of which show up once; 0.1% to 0.15% is in the top ten. Sequencing input: naive CD4+ T cells sorted from blood. Documented subset: CD45RA+ positively selected. The source is a man aged 18-30 years in good health. The chain combines TRBV6-9 with TRBJ1-2; the D is unclear. The CDR3, as DNA: TGTGCCAGCAGTTCCGCGGGATTGGGTGGCTACACCTTC. Its translation: CASSSAGLGGYTF.